These 29 T cell receptor beta chains came from one sample sequenced in a study of OX40 agonist ivuxolimab in advanced cancers. Library construction relied on the immunoSEQ multiplex PCR assay. The table was pulled from immuneACCESS by TCRdb, which kept in-frame rearrangements only. Such tables lose some clones; where checked, under half of the loss comes from unresolved V genes, and the rest has no known cause. The sample has fewer than 40,000 clones on record, about 80% of them singletons. Together, the top ten hold roughly an eighth of the sample. The sequenced sample was CD4+ or CD8+ T cells sorted from blood, obtained in a trial of the OX40 agonist ivuxolimab. These receptors were taken from an adult with an advanced solid tumor such as melanoma, head and neck, liver or kidney cancer.

The V call is TRBV27, the J call TRBJ2-1, with D possibly TRBD1 on 6 matching bases. The germline V gene encodes CDR1 MNHEY and CDR2 SMNVEV (reference sequence). The CDR3 is 15 amino acids. Trimming took 7 bases from V and 9 from J, leaving 22 bases between them. The CDR3 sequence is CASTLLGQPQGEQFF. CDR3 DNA: TGTGCCAGCACCTTACTAGGACAACCACAGGGTGAGCAGTTCTTC.

The chain links TRBV9 to TRBJ2-7; 9 nucleotides align to TRBD1. Germline V gives CDR1 SGDLS, CDR2 YYNGEE. The CDR3 covers 18 residues. V was pared by 5 bases and J by 3 bases, with 18 bases of the junction left unmatched. Here the CDR3 reads CASRVGGTGSLGYYEQYF. The CDR3 DNA reads TGTGCCAGCAGAGTTGGGGGGACAGGGAGTCTGGGGTACTACGAGCAGTACTTC.

The rearrangement uses TRBV28 and TRBJ1-4, with D possibly TRBD1 on 6 matching bases. The CDR3 runs 15 residues. V lost 5 bases and J lost 8, with 18 bases in between. Germline V lookup: CDR1 MDHEN, CDR2 SYDVKM. Written as DNA, the CDR3 is TGTGCCAGCAGTCCACTGGACAGAGAAGGAGAAAAACTGTTTTTT. Its protein product is CASSPLDREGEKLFF.

The V and J genes are TRBV5-1 and TRBJ2-7; TRBD2 matches 9 bases. Germline CDR1 is SGHRS and CDR2 is YFSETQ. The V segment lost 0 bases and the J segment 4 bases; nucleotides outside the gene matches: 5. This CDR3 spans 15 amino acids. The CDR3 DNA sequence: TGCGCCAGCAGCTTGGTAGGTCTAGCGGGGTACGAGCAGTACTTC. Translating gives CASSLVGLAGYEQYF.

The rearrangement links TRBV19 to TRBJ2-5, with D perhaps given as TRBD1 or TRBD2 (5 bases each). Trimming shortened V by 3 bases and J by 5 bases, and 10 bases separated the two germline ends. The CDR3 runs 13 residues. Germline values: CDR1 LNHDA, CDR2 SQIVND (reference sequence). CDR3 region: CASSMGEWETQYF. CDR3 in DNA: TGTGCCAGTAGTATGGGGGAGTGGGAGACCCAGTACTTC.

The chain employs TRBV18 and TRBJ1-6, with 11 bases matching TRBD1. Germline loops: CDR1 KGHSH, CDR2 LQKENI. The J segment lost 10 bases and the V segment lost 3 bases, leaving 2 bases of the junction unmatched. CDR3 size: 14 residues. CDR3 coding DNA: TGTGCCAGCTCACCGGGACAGGGGGAATCACCCCTCCACTTT. It specifies CASSPGQGESPLHF.

The CDR3: CASSKGQGSYGYTF. In DNA, the CDR3 is TGTGCCAGCAGTAAGGGACAGGGAAGCTATGGCTACACCTTC. The V gene is TRBV6-6, the J gene TRBJ1-2; 9 bases map to TRBD1. V dropped 5 bases and J dropped 4; count of bases not matched to a gene: 5. Germline assignment: CDR1 MNHNY and CDR2 SVGAGI (reference sequence). The CDR3 has 14 amino acids.

The chain recombines TRBV6-5 with TRBJ1-1; D not certain. The V end lost 5 bases, the J end lost 2 bases, and 12 bases lay between the germline ends. CDR1 MNHEY and CDR2 SVGAGI come from the germline V gene. The CDR3 covers 14 residues. The DNA of the CDR3 is TGTGCCAGCAGTGCTCCCGGGTATAACACTGAAGCTTTCTTT. Translation gives CASSAPGYNTEAFF.

The rearrangement uses TRBV7-2 and TRBJ1-1, with TRBD1 as a possible D gene (5 bases). The CDR3 runs 15 residues. Germline-derived CDR1 and CDR2 are SGHTA and FQGNSA. The V and J ends lost 5 bases and 7 bases respectively, with 20 bases between them. The CDR3 nucleotides are TGTGCCAGCAGCCGCGGTGGGGGGACTGCTCGTGAAGCTTTCTTT. This translates into CASSRGGGTAREAFF.

This clone has more than one count but fewer than ten. J is TRBJ2-5 and V is TRBV28; unclear D gene. Germline V gene lookup returns CDR1 MDHEN and CDR2 SYDVKM. Trimming took off 3 bases at V and 8 bases at J, with 7 bases between the two ends. The CDR3 runs 11 residues. CDR3 sequence: CASSLGTTQYF. The DNA of the CDR3 is TGTGCCAGCAGTTTGGGAACTACCCAGTACTTC.

The V and J genes are TRBV6-1 and TRBJ2-1, with D perhaps matching TRBD1 or TRBD2 (6 bases each). CDR3 length: 13 residues. CDR1 MNHNS and CDR2 SASEGT come from the germline V gene. V was clipped by 7 bases and J by 7 bases, with 14 bases between them. The CDR3 DNA reads as TGTGCCAGCATCGAGGGGGGCGAGAATGAGCAGTTCTTC. This encodes CASIEGGENEQFF.

The chain links TRBV7-9 to TRBJ1-1; D might be TRBD1 (5 bases). The length of the CDR3 is 16 residues. The germline gives CDR1 SEHNR, CDR2 FQNEAQ (reference sequence). Trimming removed 0 bases at V and 3 bases at J, with 14 bases between. The CDR3 loop reads CASSLAAGSVDTEAFF. CDR3 bases: TGTGCCAGCAGCTTAGCGGCAGGGTCGGTGGACACTGAAGCTTTCTTT.

The rearrangement joins TRBV2 to TRBJ2-1; 10 bases line up with TRBD2. Looked up from germline, CDR1 is SNHLY and CDR2 is FYNNEI. J gave up 6 bases and V 4 bases, and 6 bases lay outside the gene matches. CDR3 length: 15 residues. The CDR3 sequence: CASSGTSGALNEQFF. The CDR3 bases are TGTGCCAGCAGTGGCACTAGCGGGGCCCTCAATGAGCAGTTCTTC. Full variable domain (outside the CDR3, taken from reference TRBV2 and TRBJ2-1): EPEVTQTPSHQVTQMGQEVILRCVPISNHLYFYWYRQILGQKVEFLVSFYNNEISEKSEIFDDQFSVERPDGSNFTLKIRSTKLEDSAMYFCASSGTSGALNEQFFGPGTRLTVL.

The chain carries TRBV6-1 and TRBJ1-2; 8 bases are shared with TRBD1. The length of the CDR3 is 14 residues. The V segment lost 7 bases and the J segment 4 bases; nucleotides outside the gene matches: 8. Germline V gene lookup returns CDR1 MNHNS and CDR2 SASEGT. The CDR3 region has the DNA TGTGCCAGCACCCGGACAGGGATGGTCTATGGCTACACCTTC. Translated: CASTRTGMVYGYTF.

V gene TRBV5-1 combines with J gene TRBJ2-3; 8 bases align to TRBD1. Germline V gives CDR1 SGHRS, CDR2 YFSETQ. J gave up 1 base and V 7 bases, and 8 bases lay outside the gene matches. This CDR3 is 15 amino acids long. CDR3 sequence: CASARDRWRTDTQYF. The DNA of the CDR3 is TGCGCCAGCGCTAGGGACAGGTGGCGCACAGATACGCAGTATTTT.

The chain employs TRBV19 and TRBJ2-4, with 9 nucleotides matching TRBD2. Germline assignment: CDR1 LNHDA and CDR2 SQIVND (reference sequence). With 3 bases clipped from V and 0 bases from J, the junction kept 3 bases outside the gene matches. The CDR3 covers 16 residues. Here the CDR3 DNA reads TGTGCCAGTAGTATGGGACTAGCTTTAGCCAAAAACATTCAGTACTTC. Translation gives CASSMGLALAKNIQYF.

The chain carries TRBV19 and TRBJ2-1, with D possibly being TRBD2 (6 bases). CDR3 size: 14 residues. V was shortened by 8 bases and J by 4 bases, with 15 bases between the two germline ends. CDR1 is LNHDA, CDR2 SQIVND, per germline (reference sequence). CDR3 amino acids: CASDTGGSYNEQFF. CDR3 nucleotide sequence: TGTGCCAGTGATACAGGAGGGTCGTACAATGAGCAGTTCTTC.

The genes are TRBV13 and TRBJ2-7; no clear D gene. CDR1 and CDR2 from the germline V gene are PRHDT and FYEKMQ (reference sequence). Trimming took off 0 bases at V and 2 bases at J, with 11 bases between the two ends. The CDR3 extends over 15 amino acids. The CDR3 DNA sequence: TGTGCCAGCAGCTTAGGGGGCGGAATCGCCTACGAGCAGTACTTC. Its translation: CASSLGGGIAYEQYF.

This clone was seen a handful of times. The V call is TRBV28, the J call TRBJ1-2; TRBD1 might be the D (5 bases). This CDR3 comprises 14 residues. V lost 6 bases and J 2 bases, leaving 13 bases between the germline ends. The germline V gene has CDR1 MDHEN and CDR2 SYDVKM. Here the CDR3 reads CASRPGGLNYGYTF. CDR3 DNA sequence: TGTGCCAGCAGGCCTGGGGGGTTAAACTATGGCTACACCTTC.

The CDR3 nucleotides read TGTGCCAGCAGCTTAACCCCCCTAGCGGAAATCGACAATGAGCAGTTCTTC. It encodes CASSLTPLAEIDNEQFF. The J gene is TRBJ2-1, the V gene TRBV7-3, with 7 bases lining up with TRBD2. Germline V gene sequence: CDR1 SGHTA, CDR2 FQGTGA. This CDR3 has 17 residues. The V gene end was trimmed by 0 bases and the J gene end by 5 bases; junction bases not matched to a gene: 10.

In this sample, this clone turned up a few times. The chain links TRBV16 to TRBJ1-5; possible D gene TRBD1, 5 bases. Trimming stripped 3 bases from V and 7 bases from J, with 13 bases between. Germline CDR1 and CDR2: KGHSY and FQNENV. The CDR3 runs to 14 residues. The CDR3 bases are TGTGCCAGCAGCCAGGGACCCATGAACCAGCCCCAGCATTTT. This codes for CASSQGPMNQPQHF.

The rearrangement uses TRBV6-5 and TRBJ2-2; D ambiguous. V was trimmed by 4 bases and J by 4 bases, leaving 16 bases between them. This CDR3 is built from 16 residues. The germline V gene encodes CDR1 MNHEY and CDR2 SVGAGI. The DNA of the CDR3 is TGTGCCAGCAGTTGGGGTAGGACGCCTGGCACCGGGGAGCTGTTTTTT. It codes for CASSWGRTPGTGELFF.

The chain combines TRBV19 with TRBJ1-1; tentatively, D is TRBD1 (5 bases). Trimming cost V 1 base and J 3 bases, with 15 bases left between them. The CDR3 runs to 16 residues. Germline CDR1 and CDR2: LNHDA and SQIVND (reference sequence). DNA for the CDR3: TGTGCCAGTAGTATAGGACCGGGGGTGAGGGACACTGAAGCTTTCTTT. It yields the protein CASSIGPGVRDTEAFF. The full variable domain, completed using reference TRBV19 and TRBJ1-1, is DGGITQSPKYLFRKEGQNVTLSCEQNLNHDAMYWYRQDPGQGLRLIYYSQIVNDFQKGDIAEGYSVSREKKESFPLTVTSAQKNPTAFYLCASSIGPGVRDTEAFFGQGTRLTVV.

CDR3 residues: CASSAPPPYEQYF. CDR3 sequence (DNA): TGTGCCAGCAGTGCCCCCCCGCCCTACGAGCAGTACTTC. The chain couples TRBV6-5 to TRBJ2-7; D not resolved. V was trimmed by 5 bases and J by 2 bases, leaving 10 bases between them. This CDR3 comprises 13 residues. Per the germline V gene, CDR1 is MNHEY and CDR2 is SVGAGI.

This clone has only a few counts. This chain uses TRBV7-8 with TRBJ1-3; no clear D gene. Germline CDR1 and CDR2: SGHVS and FQNEAQ. CDR3 length equals 13 residues. The V gene lost 2 bases and the J gene lost 4 bases, with 6 bases spanning the gap. As DNA, the CDR3 is TGTGCCAGCAGCTTAATTCAAGGAAACACCATATATTTT. Encoded protein: CASSLIQGNTIYF.

The CDR3 DNA reads TGTGCCAGCAGCTTGGGACTAGCGGTAATTTACCAAGAGACCCAGTACTTC. It specifies CASSLGLAVIYQETQYF. V is TRBV7-9 and J is TRBJ2-5; 11 bases fit TRBD2. The CDR3 covers 17 residues. CDR1 is SEHNR and CDR2 is FQNEAQ in the germline V gene (reference sequence). The V gene end was trimmed by 3 bases and the J gene end by 0 bases; junction bases not matched to a gene: 6.

The chain joins TRBV19 to TRBJ1-4, with a weak D call TRBD1 (5 bases). V lost 4 bases and J 8 bases, leaving 17 bases between the germline ends. The CDR3 extends over 15 amino acids. CDR1 LNHDA and CDR2 SQIVND come from the germline V gene (reference sequence). The CDR3 coding sequence is TGTGCCAGTAGTAGGGGGACGTCGGCGGGAGAAAAACTGTTTTTT. It is translated as CASSRGTSAGEKLFF.

The rearrangement links TRBV6-5 to TRBJ1-2; D is uncertain. V lost 0 bases and J 0 bases, leaving 11 bases between the germline ends. Germline CDR1 is MNHEY and CDR2 is SVGAGI. CDR3 length equals 16 residues. CDR3 amino acids: CASSYSWAAPNYGYTF. The CDR3 DNA sequence: TGTGCCAGCAGTTACTCCTGGGCAGCTCCTAACTATGGCTACACCTTC.

This sequence joins TRBV7-2 and TRBJ2-1, with TRBD1 as a possible D gene (5 bases). In germline, CDR1 is SGHTA, CDR2 FQGNSA. The CDR3 consists of 14 residues. Trimming removed 3 bases at V and 10 bases at J, with 16 bases between. CDR3 coding DNA: TGTGCCAGCAGCTTCACCCCGCAGGGTTCGGAGCAGTTCTTC. Protein product: CASSFTPQGSEQFF.